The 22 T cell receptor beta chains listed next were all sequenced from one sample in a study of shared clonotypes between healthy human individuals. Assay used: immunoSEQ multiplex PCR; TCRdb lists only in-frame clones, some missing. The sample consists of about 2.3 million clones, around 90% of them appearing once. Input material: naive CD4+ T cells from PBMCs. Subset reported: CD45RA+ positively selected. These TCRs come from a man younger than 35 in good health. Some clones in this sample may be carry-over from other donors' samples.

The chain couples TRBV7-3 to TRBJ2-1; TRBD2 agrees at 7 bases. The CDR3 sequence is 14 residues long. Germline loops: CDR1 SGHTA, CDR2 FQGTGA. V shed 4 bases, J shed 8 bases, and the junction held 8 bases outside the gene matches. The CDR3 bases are TGTGCCAGCAGCTCCCGGGGGGTAGGCGATGAGCAGTTCTTC. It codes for CASSSRGVGDEQFF.

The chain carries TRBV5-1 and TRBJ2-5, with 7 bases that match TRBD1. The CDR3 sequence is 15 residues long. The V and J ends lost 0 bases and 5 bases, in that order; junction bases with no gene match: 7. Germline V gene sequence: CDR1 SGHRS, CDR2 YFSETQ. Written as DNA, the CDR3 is TGCGCCAGCAGCTTGGCCTATGGGACAGCGGAGACCCAGTACTTC. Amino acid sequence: CASSLAYGTAETQYF.

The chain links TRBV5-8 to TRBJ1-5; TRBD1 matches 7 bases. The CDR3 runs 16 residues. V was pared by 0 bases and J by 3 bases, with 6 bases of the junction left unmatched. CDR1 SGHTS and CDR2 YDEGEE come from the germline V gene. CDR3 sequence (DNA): TGTGCCAGCAGCTTGGCCGCTACAGGGGACAATCAGCCCCAGCATTTT. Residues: CASSLAATGDNQPQHF.

DNA of the CDR3: TGTGCCAGCAGCCTACAGGGACTATCCCACATTCAGTACTTC. Its translation is CASSLQGLSHIQYF. V usage is TRBV14 and J usage is TRBJ2-4; TRBD2 might be the D (7 bases). Trimming shortened V by 4 bases and J by 8 bases, and 15 bases separated the two germline ends. The CDR3 runs to 14 residues. Germline assignment: CDR1 SGHDN and CDR2 FVKESK.

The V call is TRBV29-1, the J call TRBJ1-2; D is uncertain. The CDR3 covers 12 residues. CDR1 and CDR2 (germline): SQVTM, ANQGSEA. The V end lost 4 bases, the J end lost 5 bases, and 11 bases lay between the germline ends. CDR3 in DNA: TGCAGCGTTGGGTCGAACCTTTATGGCTACACCTTC. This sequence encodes CSVGSNLYGYTF.

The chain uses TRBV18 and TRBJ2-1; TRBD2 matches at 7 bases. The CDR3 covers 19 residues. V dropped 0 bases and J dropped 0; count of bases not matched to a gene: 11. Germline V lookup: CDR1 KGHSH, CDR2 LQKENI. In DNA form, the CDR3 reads TGTGCCAGCTCACCACCGGGGGGGGAGGCTCAAAGCTCCTACAATGAGCAGTTCTTC. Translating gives CASSPPGGEAQSSYNEQFF.

The CDR3 DNA follows: TGTGCCAGCAGTGTGGACAGGGGGGATGAGCAGTTCTTC. It translates to CASSVDRGDEQFF. This chain joins TRBV2 and TRBJ2-1; 10 nucleotides agree with TRBD1. J gave up 8 bases and V 4 bases, and 2 bases lay outside the gene matches. This CDR3 contains 13 residues. The germline gives CDR1 SNHLY, CDR2 FYNNEI.

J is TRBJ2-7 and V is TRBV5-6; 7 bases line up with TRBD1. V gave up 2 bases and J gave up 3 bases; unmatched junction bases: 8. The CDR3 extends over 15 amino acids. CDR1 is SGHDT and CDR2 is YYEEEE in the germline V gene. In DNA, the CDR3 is TGTGCCAGCAGCTTCAGACAGGGCGCTTTCTACGAGCAGTACTTC. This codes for CASSFRQGAFYEQYF. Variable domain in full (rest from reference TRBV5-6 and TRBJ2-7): DAGVTQSPTHLIKTRGQQVTLRCSPKSGHDTVSWYQQALGQGPQFIFQYYEEEERQRGNFPDRFSGHQFPNYSSELNVNALLLGDSALYLCASSFRQGAFYEQYFGPGTRLTVT.

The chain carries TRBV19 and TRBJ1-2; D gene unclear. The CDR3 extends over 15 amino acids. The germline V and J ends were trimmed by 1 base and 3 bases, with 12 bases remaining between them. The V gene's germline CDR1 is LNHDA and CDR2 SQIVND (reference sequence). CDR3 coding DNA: TGTGCCAGTAGTATAGCTTCGCTTGCCGACTATGGCTACACCTTC. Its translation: CASSIASLADYGYTF.

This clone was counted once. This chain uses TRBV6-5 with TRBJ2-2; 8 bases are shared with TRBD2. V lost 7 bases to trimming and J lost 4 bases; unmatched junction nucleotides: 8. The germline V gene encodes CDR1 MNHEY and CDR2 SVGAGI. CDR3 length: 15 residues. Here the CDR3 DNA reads TGTGCCAGCAAAACGGGGGGGAGGTCCACCGGGGAGCTGTTTTTT. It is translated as CASKTGGRSTGELFF.

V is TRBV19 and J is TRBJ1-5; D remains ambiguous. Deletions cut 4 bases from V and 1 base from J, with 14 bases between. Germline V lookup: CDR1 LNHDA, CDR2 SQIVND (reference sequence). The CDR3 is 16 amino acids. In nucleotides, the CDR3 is TGTGCCAGTAGTACTTGGGCCAGGTCAAGCAATCAGCCCCAGCATTTT. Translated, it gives CASSTWARSSNQPQHF.

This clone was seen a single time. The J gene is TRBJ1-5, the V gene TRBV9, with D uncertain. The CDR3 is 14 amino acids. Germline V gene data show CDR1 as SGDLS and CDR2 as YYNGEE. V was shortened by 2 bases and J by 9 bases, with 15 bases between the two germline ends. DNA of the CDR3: TGTGCCAGCAGCGTCGCCCCGACGGATAGGCCCCAGCATTTT. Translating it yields CASSVAPTDRPQHF.

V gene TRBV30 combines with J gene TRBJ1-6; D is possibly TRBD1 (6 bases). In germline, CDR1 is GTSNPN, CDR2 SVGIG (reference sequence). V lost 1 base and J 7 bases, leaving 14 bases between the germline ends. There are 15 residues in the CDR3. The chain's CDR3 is CAWSGIQGSNSPLHF. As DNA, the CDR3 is TGTGCCTGGAGTGGAATACAGGGTTCAAATTCACCCCTCCACTTT.

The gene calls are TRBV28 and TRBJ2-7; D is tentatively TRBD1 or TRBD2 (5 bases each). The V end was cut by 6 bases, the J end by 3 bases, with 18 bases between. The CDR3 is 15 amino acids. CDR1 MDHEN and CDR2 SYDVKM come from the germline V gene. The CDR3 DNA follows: TGTGCCAGCAGGACCGCCGGGACGGAGCTCTACGAGCAGTACTTC. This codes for CASRTAGTELYEQYF.

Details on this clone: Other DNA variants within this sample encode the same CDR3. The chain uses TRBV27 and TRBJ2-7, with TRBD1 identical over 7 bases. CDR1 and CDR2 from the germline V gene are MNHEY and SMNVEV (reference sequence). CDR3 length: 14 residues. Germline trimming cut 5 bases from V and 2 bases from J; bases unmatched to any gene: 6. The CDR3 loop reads CASSPGTDPYEQYF. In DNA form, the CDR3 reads TGTGCCAGCAGTCCAGGGACAGATCCCTACGAGCAGTACTTC.

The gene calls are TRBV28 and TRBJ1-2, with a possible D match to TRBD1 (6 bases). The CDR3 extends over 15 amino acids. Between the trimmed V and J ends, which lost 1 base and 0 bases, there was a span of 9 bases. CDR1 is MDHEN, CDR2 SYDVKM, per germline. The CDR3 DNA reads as TGTGCCAGCAGTTTATCGGGGGGCCCTAACTATGGCTACACCTTC. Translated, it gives CASSLSGGPNYGYTF.

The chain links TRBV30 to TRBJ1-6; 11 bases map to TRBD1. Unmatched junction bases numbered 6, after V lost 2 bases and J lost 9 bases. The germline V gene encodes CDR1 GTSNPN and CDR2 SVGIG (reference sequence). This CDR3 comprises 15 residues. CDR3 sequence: CAWSSGTGGFSPLHF. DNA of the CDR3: TGTGCCTGGAGTTCCGGGACAGGGGGTTTTTCACCCCTCCACTTT. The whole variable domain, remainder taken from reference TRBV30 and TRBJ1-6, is SQTIHQWPATLVQPVGSPLSLECTVEGTSNPNLYWYRQAAGRGLQLLFYSVGIGQISSEVPQNLSASRPQDRQFILSSKKLLLSDSGFYLCAWSSGTGGFSPLHFGNGTRLTVT.

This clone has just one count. CDR3 bases: TGTGCCAGCAGCCGGACTAGCGGGATGTTATGGCGGGAGACCCAGTACTTC. Translating it yields CASSRTSGMLWRETQYF. The chain recombines TRBV7-2 with TRBJ2-5; 12 nucleotides align to TRBD2. Germline lookup yields CDR1 SGHTA and CDR2 FQGNSA. V was pared by 5 bases and J by 5 bases, with 12 bases of the junction left unmatched. This CDR3 has 17 amino acids.

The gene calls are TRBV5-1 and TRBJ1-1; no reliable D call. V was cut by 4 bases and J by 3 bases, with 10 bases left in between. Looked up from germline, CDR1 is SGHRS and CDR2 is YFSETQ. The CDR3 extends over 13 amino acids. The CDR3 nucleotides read TGCGCCAGCAGCACCGCCGGGTACACTGAAGCTTTCTTT. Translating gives CASSTAGYTEAFF.

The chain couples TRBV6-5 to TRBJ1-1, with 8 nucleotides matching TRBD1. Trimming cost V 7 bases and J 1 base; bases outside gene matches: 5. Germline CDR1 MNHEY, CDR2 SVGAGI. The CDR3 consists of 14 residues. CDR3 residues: CASTVDRANTEAFF. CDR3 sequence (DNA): TGTGCCAGCACCGTGGACAGGGCGAACACTGAAGCTTTCTTT.

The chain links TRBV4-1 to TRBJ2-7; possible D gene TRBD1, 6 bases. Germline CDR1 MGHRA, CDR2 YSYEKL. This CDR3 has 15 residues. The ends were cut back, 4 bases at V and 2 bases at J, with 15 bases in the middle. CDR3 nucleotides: TGCGCCAGCAGCCGAAGAGAGGGGGAGACCTACGAGCAGTACTTC. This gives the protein CASSRREGETYEQYF.

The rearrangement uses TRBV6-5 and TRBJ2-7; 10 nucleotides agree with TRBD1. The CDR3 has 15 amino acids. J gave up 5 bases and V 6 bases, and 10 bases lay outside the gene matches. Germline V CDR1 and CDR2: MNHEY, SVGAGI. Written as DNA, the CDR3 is TGTGCCAGCAGACTAACGGGACAGGGGATACACGAGCAGTACTTC. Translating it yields CASRLTGQGIHEQYF.